Shown below are 16 T cell receptor beta chains from a single sample sequenced in a study of blood T cell dynamics during melanoma immunotherapy. Sample time point: week 3, after first cycle of checkpoint inhibitor. Produced via immunoSEQ multiplex PCR; TCRdb's table is partial and in-frame only. The top ten clones hold 0.7% to 0.95% of a sample with 15,000 or so clones, roughly 92% of them seen once. The sample was blood, taken from a patient treated with checkpoint blockade. The receptor source for this set is a human donor with melanoma.

The V gene is TRBV19, the J gene TRBJ1-5; tentative D call: TRBD1 (5 bases). Trimming took 7 bases from V and 2 from J, leaving 24 bases between them. The CDR3 is 18 residues long. The germline V gene encodes CDR1 LNHDA and CDR2 SQIVND (reference sequence). CDR3 amino acids: CASMSVGDGREGNQPQHF. The CDR3 DNA is TGTGCCAGTATGTCTGTGGGGGACGGGAGGGAGGGCAATCAGCCCCAGCATTTT.

This chain connects TRBV4-1 to TRBJ1-2; D not certain. Germline assignment: CDR1 MGHRA and CDR2 YSYEKL. The CDR3 is made up of 15 amino acids. The germline V and J ends were trimmed by 0 bases and 7 bases, with 15 bases remaining between them. The DNA for the CDR3 is TGCGCCAGCAGCCAAGATCAGGACTGGACCACTGGCTACACCTTC. Protein product: CASSQDQDWTTGYTF.

This clone was seen more than once but under ten times. This chain joins TRBV7-3 and TRBJ1-1; a weak D match, TRBD1 (5 bases). The CDR3 has 14 amino acids. CDR1 SGHTA and CDR2 FQGTGA come from the germline V gene. Trimming left V 5 bases short and J 3 bases short, with 13 bases between. Here the CDR3 reads CASSPTGRHTEAFF. DNA for the CDR3: TGTGCCAGCAGCCCAACAGGACGGCACACTGAAGCTTTCTTT.

This clone was counted once. The V call is TRBV7-8, the J call TRBJ2-3; TRBD2 agrees at 8 bases. The CDR3 runs 14 residues. CDR1 and CDR2 from the germline V gene are SGHVS and FQNEAQ. V trimming: 10 bases; J trimming: 2 bases; junction bases outside the gene matches: 8. This CDR3 reads CATVAGRSTDTQYF. CDR3 bases: TGTGCCACCGTAGCGGGGCGATCCACAGATACGCAGTATTTT.

This clone was seen a few times. The chain employs TRBV28 and TRBJ1-2, with unresolved D. Germline loops: CDR1 MDHEN, CDR2 SYDVKM. This CDR3 region has 13 residues. Trimming stripped 2 bases from V and 2 bases from J, with 6 bases between. The CDR3 loop reads CASSLRKNYGYTF. DNA for the CDR3: TGTGCCAGCAGTTTAAGGAAAAACTATGGCTACACCTTC.

The genes are TRBV4-1 and TRBJ2-2, with 9 bases aligning to TRBD1. CDR3 length: 17 residues. Trimming cost V 2 bases and J 6 bases; bases outside gene matches: 10. The germline gives CDR1 MGHRA, CDR2 YSYEKL. This chain's CDR3 is CASSQPPGTGQPGELFF. DNA of the CDR3: TGCGCCAGCAGCCAACCCCCCGGGACAGGGCAACCCGGGGAGCTGTTTTTT.

The chain has TRBV5-1 and TRBJ2-5; 10 positions match TRBD2. The germline V gene encodes CDR1 SGHRS and CDR2 YFSETQ. V lost 2 bases and J lost 14; bases outside the gene matches: 12. The CDR3 runs 14 residues. Here the CDR3 reads CASSFPNSGGRFYF. Here the CDR3 DNA reads TGCGCCAGCAGCTTTCCTAATAGCGGGGGGCGCTTTTACTTC.

The chain combines TRBV6-4 with TRBJ1-2; D call uncertain. The CDR3 runs to 14 residues. V was trimmed by 0 bases and J by 7 bases, leaving 12 bases between them. The germline gives CDR1 MRHNA, CDR2 SNTAGT. CDR3 sequence reads: CASSDSRAVGGYTF. Here the CDR3 DNA reads TGTGCCAGCAGTGACTCGCGGGCTGTTGGTGGCTACACCTTC.

The rearrangement joins TRBV28 to TRBJ1-2; D uncertain. CDR1 MDHEN and CDR2 SYDVKM come from the germline V gene. This CDR3 comprises 11 residues. V was cut by 8 bases and J by 2 bases, with 6 bases left in between. The CDR3 reads CASGVNYGYTF. In DNA, the CDR3 is TGTGCCAGCGGCGTGAACTATGGCTACACCTTC.

This clone turned up a few times. The CDR3 DNA reads as TGTGCCAGCAGCTTTAGCGGGAGGGCGTCCGACGAGCAGTACTTC. Translating it yields CASSFSGRASDEQYF. The chain employs TRBV7-9 and TRBJ2-7, with 11 bases fitting TRBD2. The length of the CDR3 is 15 residues. CDR1 is SEHNR, CDR2 FQNEAQ, per germline (reference sequence). The V and J ends lost 3 bases and 5 bases, in that order; junction bases with no gene match: 6.

The rearrangement links TRBV2 to TRBJ1-6; no clear D. Trimming took 6 bases from V and 13 from J, leaving 10 bases between them. This CDR3 comprises 11 residues. From germline, CDR1 is SNHLY and CDR2 FYNNEI. The CDR3 reads CASRDGPPLHF. CDR3 nucleotide sequence: TGTGCCAGCAGGGACGGGCCCCCCCTCCACTTT.

V usage is TRBV10-2 and J usage is TRBJ1-5; D possibly corresponds to TRBD1 (6 bases). From germline, CDR1 is WSHSY and CDR2 SAAADI. This CDR3 is 15 amino acids long. V was clipped by 3 bases and J by 5 bases, with 14 bases between them. DNA of the CDR3: TGCGCCAGCAGTGATGGGGGGCTCCTCGATCAGCCCCAGCATTTT. It is translated as CASSDGGLLDQPQHF.

The V and J genes are TRBV19 and TRBJ1-1, with 12 bases fitting TRBD1. V shed 5 bases, J shed 5 bases, and the junction held 6 bases outside the gene matches. CDR1 and CDR2 from the germline V gene are LNHDA and SQIVND (reference sequence). The CDR3 extends over 15 amino acids. The CDR3 loop is CASSPRDRGRTEAFF. Here the CDR3 DNA reads TGTGCCAGTAGTCCCCGGGACAGGGGGCGGACTGAAGCTTTCTTT.

This clone showed up just once. The chain is built from TRBV5-1 and TRBJ2-7; D unclear. V lost 0 bases to trimming and J lost 4 bases, with 8 bases between them. The CDR3 is 13 residues long. CDR1 and CDR2 from the germline V gene are SGHRS and YFSETQ. In DNA, the CDR3 is TGCGCCAGCAGCTTGGCGGCAGATTACGAGCAGTACTTC. It translates to CASSLAADYEQYF.

This chain links TRBV19 with TRBJ2-2, with 7 positions matching TRBD2. J lost 1 base, V lost 7 bases, and 12 bases had no gene match. Germline V gene sequence: CDR1 LNHDA, CDR2 SQIVND (reference sequence). The CDR3 consists of 17 residues. CDR3 DNA sequence: TGTGCCAGTACCAGATCCCTAGCGGTCCAGAACACCGGGGAGCTGTTTTTT. Its protein is CASTRSLAVQNTGELFF.

J is TRBJ2-5 and V is TRBV6-1, with D tentatively TRBD1 (6 bases). CDR3 length: 16 amino acids. In germline, CDR1 is MNHNS, CDR2 SASEGT. The ends were cut back, 3 bases at V and 5 bases at J, with 19 bases in the middle. The CDR3, as DNA: TGTGCCAGCAGTGATGGCCAGGGGAACATAGGGGAGACCCAGTACTTC. The encoded protein is CASSDGQGNIGETQYF.